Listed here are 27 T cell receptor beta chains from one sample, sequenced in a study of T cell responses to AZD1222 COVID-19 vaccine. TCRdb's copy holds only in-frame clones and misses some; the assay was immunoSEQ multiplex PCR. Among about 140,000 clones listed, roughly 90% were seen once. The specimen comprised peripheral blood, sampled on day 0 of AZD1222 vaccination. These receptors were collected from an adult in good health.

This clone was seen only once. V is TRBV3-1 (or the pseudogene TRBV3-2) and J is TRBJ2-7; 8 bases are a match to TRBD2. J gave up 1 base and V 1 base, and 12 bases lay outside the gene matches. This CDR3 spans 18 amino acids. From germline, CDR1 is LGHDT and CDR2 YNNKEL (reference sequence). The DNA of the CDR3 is TGTGCCAGCAGCCAAGGTGGGATTCGCGGGGGGACTTCCTACGAGCAGTACTTC. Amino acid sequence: CASSQGGIRGGTSYEQYF.

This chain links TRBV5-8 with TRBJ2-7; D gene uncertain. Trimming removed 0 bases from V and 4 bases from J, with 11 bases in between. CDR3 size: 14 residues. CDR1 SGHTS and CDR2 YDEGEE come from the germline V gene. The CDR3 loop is CASSLEGIGYEQYF. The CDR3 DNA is TGTGCCAGCAGCTTGGAGGGTATCGGATACGAGCAGTACTTC. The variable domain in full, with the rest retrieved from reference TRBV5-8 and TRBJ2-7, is EAGVTQSPTHLIKTRGQQATLRCSPISGHTSVYWYQQALGLGLQFLLWYDEGEERNRGNFPPRFSGRQFPNYSSELNVNALELEDSALYLCASSLEGIGYEQYFGPGTRLTVT.

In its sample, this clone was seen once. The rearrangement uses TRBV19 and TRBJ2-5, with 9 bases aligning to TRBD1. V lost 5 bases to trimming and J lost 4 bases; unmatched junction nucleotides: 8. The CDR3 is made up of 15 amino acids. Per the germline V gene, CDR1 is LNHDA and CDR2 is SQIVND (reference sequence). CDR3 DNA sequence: TGTGCCAGTAGTTACCCGGGACAGGGTACAGAGACCCAGTACTTC. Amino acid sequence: CASSYPGQGTETQYF.

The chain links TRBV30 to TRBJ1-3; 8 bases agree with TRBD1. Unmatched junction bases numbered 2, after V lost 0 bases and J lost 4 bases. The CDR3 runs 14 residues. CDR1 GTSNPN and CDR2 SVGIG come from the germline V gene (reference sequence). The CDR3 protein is CAWSVGDRGNTIYF. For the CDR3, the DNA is TGTGCCTGGAGTGTAGGGGACAGGGGAAACACCATATATTTT.

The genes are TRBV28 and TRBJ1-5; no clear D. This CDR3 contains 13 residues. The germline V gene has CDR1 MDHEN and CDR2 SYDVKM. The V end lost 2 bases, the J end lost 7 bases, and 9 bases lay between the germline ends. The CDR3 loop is CASSLIWKQPQHF. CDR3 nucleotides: TGTGCCAGCAGTTTAATTTGGAAGCAGCCCCAGCATTTT.

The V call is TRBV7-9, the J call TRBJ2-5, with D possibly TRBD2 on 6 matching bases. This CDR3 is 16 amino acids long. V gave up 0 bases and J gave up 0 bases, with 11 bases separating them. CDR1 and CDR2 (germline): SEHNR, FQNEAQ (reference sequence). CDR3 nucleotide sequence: TGTGCCAGCAGCTTAGCGATCAGGACTAACCAAGAGACCCAGTACTTC. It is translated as CASSLAIRTNQETQYF.

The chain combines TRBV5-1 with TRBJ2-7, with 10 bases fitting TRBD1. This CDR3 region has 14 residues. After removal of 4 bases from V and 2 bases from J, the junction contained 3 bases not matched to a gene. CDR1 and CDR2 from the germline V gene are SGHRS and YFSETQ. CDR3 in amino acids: CASSGGQGPYEQYF. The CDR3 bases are TGCGCCAGCAGCGGGGGACAGGGGCCCTACGAGCAGTACTTC.

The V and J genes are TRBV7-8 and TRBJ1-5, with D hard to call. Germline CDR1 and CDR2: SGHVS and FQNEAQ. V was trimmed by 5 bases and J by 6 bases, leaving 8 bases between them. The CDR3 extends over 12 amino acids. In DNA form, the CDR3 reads TGTGCCAGCAGCCAATTAGGTCAGCCCCAGCATTTT. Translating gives CASSQLGQPQHF.

The CDR3 region is CASSPEGTSTDTQYF. The CDR3 nucleotides are TGTGCCAGCAGTCCTGAGGGGACTAGCACAGATACGCAGTATTTT. This rearrangement joins TRBV28 to TRBJ2-3; D is possibly TRBD2 (6 bases). The CDR3 covers 15 residues. Germline values: CDR1 MDHEN, CDR2 SYDVKM. Trimming took off 5 bases at V and 0 bases at J, with 12 bases between the two ends.

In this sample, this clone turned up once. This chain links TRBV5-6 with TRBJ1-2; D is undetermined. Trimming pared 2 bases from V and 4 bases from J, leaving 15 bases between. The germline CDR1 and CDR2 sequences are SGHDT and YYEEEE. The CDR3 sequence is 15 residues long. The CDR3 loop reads CASSFYLLLAYGYTF. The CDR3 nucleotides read TGTGCCAGCAGCTTTTACCTACTCTTGGCCTATGGCTACACCTTC.

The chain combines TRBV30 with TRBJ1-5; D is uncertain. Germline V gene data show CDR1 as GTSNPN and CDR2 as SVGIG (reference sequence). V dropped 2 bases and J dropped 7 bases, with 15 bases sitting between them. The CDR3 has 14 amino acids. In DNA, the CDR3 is TGTGCCTGGAGTAGGACGGGCAATGGGCAGCCCCAGCATTTT. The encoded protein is CAWSRTGNGQPQHF. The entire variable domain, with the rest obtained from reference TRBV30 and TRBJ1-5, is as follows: SQTIHQWPATLVQPVGSPLSLECTVEGTSNPNLYWYRQAAGRGLQLLFYSVGIGQISSEVPQNLSASRPQDRQFILSSKKLLLSDSGFYLCAWSRTGNGQPQHFGDGTRLSIL.

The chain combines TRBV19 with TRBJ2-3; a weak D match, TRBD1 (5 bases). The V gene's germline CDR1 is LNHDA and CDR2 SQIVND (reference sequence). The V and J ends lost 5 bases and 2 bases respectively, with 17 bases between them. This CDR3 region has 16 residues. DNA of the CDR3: TGTGCCAGTAGTTACCAGGGTGGGCCATTCACAGATACGCAGTATTTT. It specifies CASSYQGGPFTDTQYF.

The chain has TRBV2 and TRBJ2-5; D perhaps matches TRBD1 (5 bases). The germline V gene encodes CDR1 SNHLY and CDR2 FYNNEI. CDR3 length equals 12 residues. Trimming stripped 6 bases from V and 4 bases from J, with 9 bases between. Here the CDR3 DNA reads TGTGCCAGCAGGGGGCGAGGAGAGACCCAGTACTTC. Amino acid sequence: CASRGRGETQYF.

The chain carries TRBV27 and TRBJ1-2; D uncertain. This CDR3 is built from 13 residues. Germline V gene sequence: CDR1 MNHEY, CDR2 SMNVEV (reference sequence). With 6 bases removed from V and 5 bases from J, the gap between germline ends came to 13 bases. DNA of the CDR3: TGTGCCAGCAGGCAGAGTTTCGGATATGGCTACACCTTC. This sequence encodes CASRQSFGYGYTF.

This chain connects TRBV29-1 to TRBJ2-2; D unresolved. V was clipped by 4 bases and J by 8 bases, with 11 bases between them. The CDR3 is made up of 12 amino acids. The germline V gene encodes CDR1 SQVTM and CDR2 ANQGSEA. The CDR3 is CSVGFAEGELFF. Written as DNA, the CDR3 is TGCAGCGTTGGCTTCGCAGAAGGGGAGCTGTTTTTT.

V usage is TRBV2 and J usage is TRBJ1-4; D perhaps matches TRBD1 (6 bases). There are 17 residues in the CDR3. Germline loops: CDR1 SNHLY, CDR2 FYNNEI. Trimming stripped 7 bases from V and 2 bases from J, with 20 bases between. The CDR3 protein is CASNTGRGGQTNEKLFF. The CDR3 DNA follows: TGTGCCAGCAACACCGGTCGGGGGGGCCAGACTAATGAAAAACTGTTTTTT.

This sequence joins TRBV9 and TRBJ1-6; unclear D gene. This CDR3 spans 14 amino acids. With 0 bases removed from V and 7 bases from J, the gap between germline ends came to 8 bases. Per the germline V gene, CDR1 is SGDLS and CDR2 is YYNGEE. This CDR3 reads CASSVAANNSPLHF. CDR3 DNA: TGTGCCAGCAGCGTAGCTGCTAACAATTCACCCCTCCACTTT.

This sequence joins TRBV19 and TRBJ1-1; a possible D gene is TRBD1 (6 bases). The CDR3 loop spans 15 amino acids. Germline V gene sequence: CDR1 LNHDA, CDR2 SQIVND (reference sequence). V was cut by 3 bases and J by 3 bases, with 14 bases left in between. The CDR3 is CASSISGALDTEAFF. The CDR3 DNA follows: TGTGCCAGTAGTATTTCAGGGGCTCTCGACACTGAAGCTTTCTTT.

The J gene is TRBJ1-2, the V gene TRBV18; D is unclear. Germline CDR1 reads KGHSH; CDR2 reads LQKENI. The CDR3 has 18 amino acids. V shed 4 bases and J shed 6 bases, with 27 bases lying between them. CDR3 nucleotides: TGTGCCAGCTCACTTTACGGATTTCGGGGTACCTCATCTGATGGCTACACCTTC. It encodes CASSLYGFRGTSSDGYTF.

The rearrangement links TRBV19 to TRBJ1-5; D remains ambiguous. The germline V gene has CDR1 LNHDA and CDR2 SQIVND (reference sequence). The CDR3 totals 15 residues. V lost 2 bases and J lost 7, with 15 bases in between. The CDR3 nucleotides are TGTGCCAGTAGTATACCCTGGGGTTTGGGACAGCCCCAGCATTTT. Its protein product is CASSIPWGLGQPQHF.

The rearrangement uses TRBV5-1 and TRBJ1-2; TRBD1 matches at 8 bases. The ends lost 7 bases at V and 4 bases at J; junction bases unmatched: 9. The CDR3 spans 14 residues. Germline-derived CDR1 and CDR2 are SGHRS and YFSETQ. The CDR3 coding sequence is TGCGCCAGCGGAAGGACAGGGAACACCTATGGCTACACCTTC. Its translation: CASGRTGNTYGYTF.

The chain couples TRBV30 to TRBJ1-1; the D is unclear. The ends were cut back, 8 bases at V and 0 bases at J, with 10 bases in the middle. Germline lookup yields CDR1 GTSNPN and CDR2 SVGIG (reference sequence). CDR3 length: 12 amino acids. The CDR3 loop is CALGHLNTEAFF. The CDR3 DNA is TGTGCCCTCGGGCACCTGAACACTGAAGCTTTCTTT.

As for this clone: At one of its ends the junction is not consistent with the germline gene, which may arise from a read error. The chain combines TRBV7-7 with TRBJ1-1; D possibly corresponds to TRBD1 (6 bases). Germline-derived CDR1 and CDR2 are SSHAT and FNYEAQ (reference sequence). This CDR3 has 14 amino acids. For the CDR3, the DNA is TGTGCTAGCAGCCGAGGACAGTTGAACACTGAAGCTTTCTTT. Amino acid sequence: CASSRGQLNTEAFF.

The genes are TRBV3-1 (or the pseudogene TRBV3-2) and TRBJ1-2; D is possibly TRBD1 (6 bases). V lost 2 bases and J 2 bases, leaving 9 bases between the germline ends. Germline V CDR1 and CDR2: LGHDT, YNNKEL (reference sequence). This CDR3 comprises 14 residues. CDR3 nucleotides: TGTGCCAGCAGCCAAAAGGGGGGCAACTATGGCTACACCTTC. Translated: CASSQKGGNYGYTF.

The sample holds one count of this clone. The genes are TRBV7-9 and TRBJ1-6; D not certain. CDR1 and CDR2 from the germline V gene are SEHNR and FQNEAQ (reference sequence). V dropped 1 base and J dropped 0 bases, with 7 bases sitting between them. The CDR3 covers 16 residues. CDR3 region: CASSLEGSSYNSPLHF. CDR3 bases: TGTGCCAGCAGCTTAGAGGGTAGCTCCTATAATTCACCCCTCCACTTT.

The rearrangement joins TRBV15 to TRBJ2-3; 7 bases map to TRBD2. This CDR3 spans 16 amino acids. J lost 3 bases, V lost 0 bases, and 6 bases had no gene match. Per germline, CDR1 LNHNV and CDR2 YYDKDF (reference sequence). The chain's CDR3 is CATSRDLTSRTDTQYF. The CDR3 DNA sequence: TGTGCCACCAGCAGAGATCTGACTAGCAGAACAGATACGCAGTATTTT.

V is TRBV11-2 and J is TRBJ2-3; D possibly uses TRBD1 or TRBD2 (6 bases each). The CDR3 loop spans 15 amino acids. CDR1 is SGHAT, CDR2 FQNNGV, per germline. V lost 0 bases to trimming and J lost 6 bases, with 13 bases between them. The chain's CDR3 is CASSLDWGARDTQYF. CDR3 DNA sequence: TGTGCCAGCAGCTTAGACTGGGGGGCCAGGGATACGCAGTATTTT.